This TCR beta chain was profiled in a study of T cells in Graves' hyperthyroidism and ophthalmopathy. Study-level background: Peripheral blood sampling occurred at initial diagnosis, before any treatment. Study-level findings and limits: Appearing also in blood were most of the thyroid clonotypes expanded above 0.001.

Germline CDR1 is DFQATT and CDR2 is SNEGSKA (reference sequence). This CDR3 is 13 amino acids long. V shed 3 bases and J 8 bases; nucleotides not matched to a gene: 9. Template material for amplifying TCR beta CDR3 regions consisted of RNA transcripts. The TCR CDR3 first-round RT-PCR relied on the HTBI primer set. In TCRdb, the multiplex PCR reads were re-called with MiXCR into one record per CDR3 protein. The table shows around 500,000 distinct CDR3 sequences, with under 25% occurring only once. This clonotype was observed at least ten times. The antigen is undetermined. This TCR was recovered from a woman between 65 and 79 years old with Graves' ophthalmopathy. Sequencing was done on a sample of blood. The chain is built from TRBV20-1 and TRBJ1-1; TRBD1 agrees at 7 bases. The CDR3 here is CSASVVGGAEAFF. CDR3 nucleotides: TGCAGTGCTAGTGTCGTAGGGGGCGCCGAAGCTTTCTTT.